The present T cell receptor (beta chain) was sequenced within a study of T cell changes during pregnancy in multiple sclerosis. Only in-frame clones appear in the TCRdb table, and some are missing; sequencing was by immunoSEQ multiplex PCR. The sample carries tens of thousands of clones, roughly 93% recorded once. This CDR3 is 13 amino acids long. The germline CDR1 and CDR2 sequences are PRHDT and FYEKMQ (reference sequence). The V segment lost 5 bases and the J segment 7 bases; nucleotides outside the gene matches: 7. This sample comprised peripheral blood, obtained in the second trimester of pregnancy. The V gene is TRBV13, the J gene TRBJ1-2; 7 nucleotides align to TRBD1. The source is a female donor with multiple sclerosis, enrolled in a pregnancy study. The CDR3 loop is CASSPSRQGGYTF. The DNA for the CDR3 is TGTGCCAGCAGCCCCTCCCGACAGGGTGGCTACACCTTC.